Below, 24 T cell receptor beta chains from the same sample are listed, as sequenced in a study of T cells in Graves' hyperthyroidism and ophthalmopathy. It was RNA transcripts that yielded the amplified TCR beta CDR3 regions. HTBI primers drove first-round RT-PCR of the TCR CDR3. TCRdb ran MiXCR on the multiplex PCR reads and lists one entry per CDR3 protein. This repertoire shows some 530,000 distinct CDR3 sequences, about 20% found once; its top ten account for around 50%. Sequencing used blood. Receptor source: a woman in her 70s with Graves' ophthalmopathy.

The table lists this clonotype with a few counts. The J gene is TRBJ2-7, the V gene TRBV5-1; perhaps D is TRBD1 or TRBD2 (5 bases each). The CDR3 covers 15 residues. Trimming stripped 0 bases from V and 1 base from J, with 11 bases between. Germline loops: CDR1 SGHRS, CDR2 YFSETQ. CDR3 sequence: CASSLGWGISYEQYF. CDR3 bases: TGCGCCAGCAGCTTGGGTTGGGGGATTTCCTACGAGCAGTACTTC.

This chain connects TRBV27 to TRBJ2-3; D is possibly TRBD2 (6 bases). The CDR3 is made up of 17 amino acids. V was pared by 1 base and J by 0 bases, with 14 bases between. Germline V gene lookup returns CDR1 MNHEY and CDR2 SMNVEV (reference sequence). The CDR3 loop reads CASSLFDSGASTDTQYF. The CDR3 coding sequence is TGTGCCAGCAGTTTATTCGATAGCGGAGCTAGCACAGATACGCAGTATTTT.

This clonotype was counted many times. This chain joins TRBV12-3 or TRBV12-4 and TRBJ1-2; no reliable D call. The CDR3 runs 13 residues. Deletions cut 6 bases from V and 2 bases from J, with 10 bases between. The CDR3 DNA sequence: TGTGCCAGCAGCAGGAATCACAACTATGGCTACACCTTC. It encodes CASSRNHNYGYTF.

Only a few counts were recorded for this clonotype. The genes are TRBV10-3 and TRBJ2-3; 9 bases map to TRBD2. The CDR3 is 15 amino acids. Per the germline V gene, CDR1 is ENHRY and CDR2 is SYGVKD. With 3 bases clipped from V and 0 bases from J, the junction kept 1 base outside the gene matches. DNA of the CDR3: TGTGCCATCAGTGACCTAGCGGGAAGCACAGATACGCAGTATTTT. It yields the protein CAISDLAGSTDTQYF.

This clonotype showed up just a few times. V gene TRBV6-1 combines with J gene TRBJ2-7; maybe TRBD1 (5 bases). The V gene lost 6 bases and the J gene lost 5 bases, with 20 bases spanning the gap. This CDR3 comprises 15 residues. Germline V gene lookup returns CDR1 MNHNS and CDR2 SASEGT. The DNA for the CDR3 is TGTGCCAGCAGGGGGTGGCGGACATATGTTAACGAGCAGTACTTC. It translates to CASRGWRTYVNEQYF.

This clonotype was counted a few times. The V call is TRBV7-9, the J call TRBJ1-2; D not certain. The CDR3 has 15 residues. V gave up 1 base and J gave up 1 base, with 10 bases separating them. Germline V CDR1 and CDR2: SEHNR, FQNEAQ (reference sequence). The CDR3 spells CASSLESDGNYGYTF. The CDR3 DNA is TGTGCCAGCAGCTTAGAGTCAGACGGTAACTATGGCTACACCTTC.

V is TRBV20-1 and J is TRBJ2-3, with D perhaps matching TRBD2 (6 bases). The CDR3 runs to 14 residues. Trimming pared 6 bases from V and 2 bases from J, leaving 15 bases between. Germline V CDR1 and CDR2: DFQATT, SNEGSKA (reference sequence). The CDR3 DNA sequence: TGCAGTGCCTTTGGGGGGACCGACACAGATACGCAGTATTTT. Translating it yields CSAFGGTDTDTQYF.

The CDR3 DNA reads as TGTGCCAGCAGTTCCGTCGCTACGCCGGGACAGGGTTCCGAGCAGTACTTC. It codes for CASSSVATPGQGSEQYF. The rearrangement joins TRBV28 to TRBJ2-7, with 9 bases identical to TRBD1. J lost 6 bases, V lost 4 bases, and 16 bases had no gene match. The CDR3 contains 17 residues. The V gene's germline CDR1 is MDHEN and CDR2 SYDVKM.

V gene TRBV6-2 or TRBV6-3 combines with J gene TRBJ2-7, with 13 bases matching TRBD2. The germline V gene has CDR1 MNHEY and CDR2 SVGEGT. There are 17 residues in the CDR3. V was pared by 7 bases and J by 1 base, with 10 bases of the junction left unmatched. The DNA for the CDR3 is TGTGCCAGCAAACTTGGACTAGCGGGAGCCTTATCCTACGAGCAGTACTTC. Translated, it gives CASKLGLAGALSYEQYF.

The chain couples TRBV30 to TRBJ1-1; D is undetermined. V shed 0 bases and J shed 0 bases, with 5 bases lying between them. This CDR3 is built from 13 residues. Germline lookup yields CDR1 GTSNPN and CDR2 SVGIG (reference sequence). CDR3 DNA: TGTGCCTGGAGTGTAATTGTGAACACTGAAGCTTTCTTT. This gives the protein CAWSVIVNTEAFF.

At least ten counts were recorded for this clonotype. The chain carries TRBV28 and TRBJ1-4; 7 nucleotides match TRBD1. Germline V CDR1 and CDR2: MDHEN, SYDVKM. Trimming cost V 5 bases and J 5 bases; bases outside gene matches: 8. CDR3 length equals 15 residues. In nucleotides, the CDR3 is TGTGCCAGCAGTCTAGAGGGGGCGGGGAATGAAAAACTGTTTTTT. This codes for CASSLEGAGNEKLFF.

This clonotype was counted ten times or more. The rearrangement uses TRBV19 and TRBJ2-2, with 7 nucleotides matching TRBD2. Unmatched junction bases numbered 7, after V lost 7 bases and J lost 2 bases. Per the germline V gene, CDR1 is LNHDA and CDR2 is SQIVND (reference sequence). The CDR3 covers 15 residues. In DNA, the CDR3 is TGTGCCAGTAAAGGGACTAAACTCAACACCGGGGAGCTGTTTTTT. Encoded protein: CASKGTKLNTGELFF.

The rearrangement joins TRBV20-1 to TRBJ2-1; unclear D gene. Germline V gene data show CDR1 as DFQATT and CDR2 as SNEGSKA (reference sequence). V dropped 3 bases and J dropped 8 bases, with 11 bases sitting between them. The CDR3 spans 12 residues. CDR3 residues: CSARGSKHEQFF. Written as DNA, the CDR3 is TGCAGTGCTAGGGGCAGTAAACATGAGCAGTTCTTC.

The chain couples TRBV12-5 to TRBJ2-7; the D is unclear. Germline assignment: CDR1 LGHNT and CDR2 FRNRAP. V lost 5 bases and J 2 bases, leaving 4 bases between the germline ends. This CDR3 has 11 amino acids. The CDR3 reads CASGRTYEQYF. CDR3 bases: TGTGCTAGTGGTAGGACCTACGAGCAGTACTTC.

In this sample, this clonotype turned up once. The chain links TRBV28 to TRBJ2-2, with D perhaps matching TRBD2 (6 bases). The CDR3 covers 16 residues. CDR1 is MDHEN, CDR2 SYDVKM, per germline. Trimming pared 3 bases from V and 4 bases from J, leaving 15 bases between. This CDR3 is CASSFPPGGGTGELFF. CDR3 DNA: TGTGCCAGCAGTTTCCCCCCCGGGGGTGGCACCGGGGAGCTGTTTTTT.

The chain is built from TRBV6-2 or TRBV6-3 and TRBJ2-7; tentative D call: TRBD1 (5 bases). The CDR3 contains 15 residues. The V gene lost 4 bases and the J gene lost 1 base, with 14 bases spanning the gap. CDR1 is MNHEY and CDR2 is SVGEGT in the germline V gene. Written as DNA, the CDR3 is TGTGCCAGCAGTTTGGGGCTAGGCCTTTCCTACGAGCAGTACTTC. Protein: CASSLGLGLSYEQYF.

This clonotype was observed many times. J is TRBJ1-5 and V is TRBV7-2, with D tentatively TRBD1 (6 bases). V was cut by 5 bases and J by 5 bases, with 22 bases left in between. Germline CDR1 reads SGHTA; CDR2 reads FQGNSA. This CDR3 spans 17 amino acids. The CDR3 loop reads CASSKSLAGGRDQPQHF. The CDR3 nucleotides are TGTGCCAGCAGCAAATCCTTGGCGGGGGGCCGAGATCAGCCCCAGCATTTT.

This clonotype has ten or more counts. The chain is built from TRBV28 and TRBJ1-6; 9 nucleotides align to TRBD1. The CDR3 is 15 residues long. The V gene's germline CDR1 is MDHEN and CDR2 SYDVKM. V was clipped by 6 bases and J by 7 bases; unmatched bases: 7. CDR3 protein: CASRYGTGQNSPLHF. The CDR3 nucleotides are TGTGCCAGCAGATATGGGACAGGGCAGAATTCACCCCTCCACTTT.

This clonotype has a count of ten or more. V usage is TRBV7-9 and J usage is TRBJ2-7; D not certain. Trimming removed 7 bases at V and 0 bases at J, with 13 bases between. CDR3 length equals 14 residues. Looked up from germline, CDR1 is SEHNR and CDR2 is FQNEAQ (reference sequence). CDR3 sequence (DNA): TGTGCCAGCACCCTCTCCACGAGCTCCTACGAGCAGTACTTC. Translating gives CASTLSTSSYEQYF.

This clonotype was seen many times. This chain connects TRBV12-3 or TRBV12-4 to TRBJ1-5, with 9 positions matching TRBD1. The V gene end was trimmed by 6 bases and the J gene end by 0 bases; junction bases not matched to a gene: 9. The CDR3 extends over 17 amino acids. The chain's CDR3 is CASSPRDRAYSNQPQHF. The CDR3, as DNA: TGTGCCAGCAGCCCCCGGGACAGGGCCTATAGCAATCAGCCCCAGCATTTT.

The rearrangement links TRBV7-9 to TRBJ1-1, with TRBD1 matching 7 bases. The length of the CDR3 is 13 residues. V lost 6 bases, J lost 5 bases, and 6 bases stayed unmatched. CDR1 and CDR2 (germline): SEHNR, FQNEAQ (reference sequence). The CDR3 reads CASSHRGGTEAFF. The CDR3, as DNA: TGTGCCAGCAGTCACAGGGGAGGTACTGAAGCTTTCTTT.

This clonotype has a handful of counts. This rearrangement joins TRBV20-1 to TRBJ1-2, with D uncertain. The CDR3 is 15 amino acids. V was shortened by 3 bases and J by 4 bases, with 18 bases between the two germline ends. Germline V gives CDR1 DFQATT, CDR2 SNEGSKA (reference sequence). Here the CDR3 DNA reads TGCAGTGCTAGTGAAAGTATAACCGGTCGCTATGGCTACACCTTC. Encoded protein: CSASESITGRYGYTF.

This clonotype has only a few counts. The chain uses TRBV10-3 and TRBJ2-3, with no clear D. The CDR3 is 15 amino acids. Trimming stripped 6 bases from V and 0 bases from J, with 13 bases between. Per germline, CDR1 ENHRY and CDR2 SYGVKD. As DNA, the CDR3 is TGTGCCATCAGAATTGACACCCCTAGCACAGATACGCAGTATTTT. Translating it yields CAIRIDTPSTDTQYF.

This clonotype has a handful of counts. CDR3 sequence (DNA): TGCAGTGCTAGGCCGGGACTAGTAAGTGCTGAGCAGTTCTTC. Amino acids: CSARPGLVSAEQFF. The chain links TRBV20-1 to TRBJ2-1, with TRBD2 identical over 8 bases. Germline V gene data show CDR1 as DFQATT and CDR2 as SNEGSKA (reference sequence). The length of the CDR3 is 14 residues. Trimming removed 3 bases from V and 9 bases from J; junction bases left unmatched: 10.